The next 4 T cell receptor beta chains were all read from a single sample in a study of regulatory T cells in long-lasting Graves disease. Regarding time point: newly diagnosed GD, antithyroid drugs for less than 3 months. The TCR library used RNA extracted from PBMCs. Relying on iRepertoire HTBI primers and Arm-PCR of CDR3 regions, the team built TCR beta libraries. TCRdb processed the multiplex PCR reads anew with MiXCR; each CDR3 protein has one entry. Of 420,000 or so distinct CDR3 sequences in the sample, roughly 15% were seen once. A further study also used this sample, focusing on T cells in Graves' hyperthyroidism and ophthalmopathy.

Sequencing was performed on peripheral blood mononuclear cells (PBMCs), taken at new diagnosis, from a patient treated with antithyroid drugs. The receptors shown here come from a woman between 18 and 29 years old with Graves disease.

Notes on this clonotype: This may be a read error: a much more frequent sequence differs by one nucleotide. This sequence joins TRBV25-1 and TRBJ1-1; weak D call: TRBD1 (6 bases). Germline V gene lookup returns CDR1 MGHDK and CDR2 SYGVNS. This CDR3 is 15 amino acids long. Here the CDR3 reads CASRRDNRGNTEVFF. For the CDR3, the DNA is TGTGCCAGCAGGAGGGACAACCGTGGAAACACTGAAGTTTTCTTT.

Only a few counts were recorded for this clonotype. This chain uses TRBV20-1 with TRBJ2-1, with TRBD1 as a possible D gene (6 bases). V was trimmed by 6 bases and J by 0 bases, leaving 18 bases between them. Germline loops: CDR1 DFQATT, CDR2 SNEGSKA (reference sequence). The CDR3 spans 16 residues. The CDR3 DNA follows: TGCAGTGCCCTAGCTAGGGGGTCCCACTCCTACAATGAGCAGTTCTTC. Encoded protein: CSALARGSHSYNEQFF.

This clonotype was seen more than once but under ten times. The chain uses TRBV29-1 and TRBJ2-7; 10 bases align to TRBD1. Per the germline V gene, CDR1 is SQVTM and CDR2 is ANQGSEA. This CDR3 comprises 15 residues. Germline trimming cut 1 base from V and 0 bases from J; bases unmatched to any gene: 3. DNA of the CDR3: TGCAGCGTTGAAGGGGACAGGGGAAGCTCCTACGAGCAGTACTTC. Translated, it gives CSVEGDRGSSYEQYF.

There are a few counts of this clonotype. The chain recombines TRBV20-1 with TRBJ2-3, with a possible D match to TRBD2 (6 bases). CDR1 is DFQATT, CDR2 SNEGSKA, per germline (reference sequence). The CDR3 covers 15 residues. Trimming left V 5 bases short and J 0 bases short, with 15 bases between. The CDR3 DNA sequence: TGCAGTGCTTTACATAGCGGTTCTAGCACAGATACGCAGTATTTT. Amino acids: CSALHSGSSTDTQYF.